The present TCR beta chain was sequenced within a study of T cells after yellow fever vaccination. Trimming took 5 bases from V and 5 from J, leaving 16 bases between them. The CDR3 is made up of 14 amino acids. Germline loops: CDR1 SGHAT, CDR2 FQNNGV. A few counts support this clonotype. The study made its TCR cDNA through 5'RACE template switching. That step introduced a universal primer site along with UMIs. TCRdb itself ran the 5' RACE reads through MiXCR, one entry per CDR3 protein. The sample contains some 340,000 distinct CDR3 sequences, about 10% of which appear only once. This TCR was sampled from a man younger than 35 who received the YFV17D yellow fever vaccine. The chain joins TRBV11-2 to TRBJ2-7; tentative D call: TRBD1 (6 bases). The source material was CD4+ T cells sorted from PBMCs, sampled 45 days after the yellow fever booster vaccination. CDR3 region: CASSPTAGVHEQYV. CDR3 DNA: TGTGCCAGCAGCCCGACCGCAGGGGTCCACGAGCAGTACGTC.